The sample holds many counts of the clone carrying this T cell receptor (beta chain). The antigen remains undetermined. This record comes from a study of neurological immune-mediated disorders. Regarding time point: longitudinal time-point 2. Serving as healthy controls were blood bank volunteers based in Maryland, USA. Libraries used 2 million unsorted PBMCs kept frozen in RNAlater. The study's findings and limits: None of the CDR3 amino acid sequences of expanded clones recurred across subjects, suggesting private repertoires in all groups.

Each TCR transcript was tagged with a 10-nucleotide random UMI during 5'RACE. In TCRdb, the 5' RACE reads were re-called with MiXCR into one record per CDR3 protein. The sample lists 57,000 or so distinct CDR3 sequences, more than 9.5% occurring once. V shed 3 bases and J shed 3 bases, with 15 bases lying between them. CDR3 length equals 16 residues. Sequences were obtained from PBMCs. This sequence was found in a man aged 25 to 45 in good health. The chain links TRBV12-3 or TRBV12-4 to TRBJ2-1; D perhaps matches TRBD1 (5 bases). In DNA form, the CDR3 reads TGTGCCAGCAGTTTTGGGGCCCAAAAATACTACAATGAGCAGTTCTTC. This sequence encodes CASSFGAQKYYNEQFF.